The 25 T cell receptor beta chains given below trace back to one sample, sequenced in a study of response to subunit inactivated influenza vaccine. From the RT-PCR reads, TCRdb called clonotypes with MiXCR, one entry per CDR3 protein. The data show 450,000 to 700,000 distinct CDR3 sequences, with less than 15% seen just once and roughly 10% held by the top ten. The specimen comprised PBMCs from blood, sampled 12 days after vaccination. The receptors here all came from a man aged 50 to 60 who received an inactivated influenza vaccine.

CDR3 protein: CASSGWDRGYNEQFF. In DNA, the CDR3 is TGTGCCAGCAGCGGATGGGACAGGGGTTACAATGAGCAGTTCTTC. The rearrangement links TRBV9 to TRBJ2-1, with 10 bases aligning to TRBD1. Germline V gene data show CDR1 as SGDLS and CDR2 as YYNGEE. V shed 3 bases, J shed 4 bases, and the junction held 4 bases outside the gene matches. CDR3 length: 15 amino acids.

The genes are TRBV5-6 and TRBJ2-2, with no clear D. Germline V lookup: CDR1 SGHDT, CDR2 YYEEEE. V lost 4 bases and J 9 bases, leaving 22 bases between the germline ends. This CDR3 has 16 residues. The chain's CDR3 is CASSGSWTPPYRELFF. DNA of the CDR3: TGTGCCAGCAGCGGCTCTTGGACCCCTCCTTATCGGGAGCTGTTTTTT. Filled out from reference TRBV5-6 and TRBJ2-2, the complete variable domain reads DAGVTQSPTHLIKTRGQQVTLRCSPKSGHDTVSWYQQALGQGPQFIFQYYEEEERQRGNFPDRFSGHQFPNYSSELNVNALLLGDSALYLCASSGSWTPPYRELFFGEGSRLTVL.

The chain links TRBV6-2 or TRBV6-3 to TRBJ2-1; 12 bases fit TRBD2. J lost 8 bases, V lost 0 bases, and 2 bases had no gene match. The CDR3 extends over 15 amino acids. CDR1 and CDR2 from the germline V gene are MNHEY and SVGEGT. The CDR3 sequence is CASSYSLAGGDEQFF. CDR3 DNA: TGTGCCAGCAGTTACTCGCTAGCGGGAGGGGATGAGCAGTTCTTC.

The table lists this clonotype with a few counts. The J gene is TRBJ1-5, the V gene TRBV28, with D possibly being TRBD1 (5 bases). This CDR3 is built from 14 residues. The V and J ends lost 6 bases and 0 bases respectively, with 9 bases between them. Germline assignment: CDR1 MDHEN and CDR2 SYDVKM. CDR3 sequence: CASRGEVSNQPQHF. CDR3 DNA sequence: TGTGCCAGCAGGGGGGAAGTTAGCAATCAGCCCCAGCATTTT.

This clonotype was observed at least ten times. CDR3 amino acids: CASSLGGYEQFF. The DNA of the CDR3 is TGTGCCAGCAGTTTAGGGGGCTATGAGCAGTTCTTC. The chain has TRBV12-3 or TRBV12-4 and TRBJ2-1; weak D call: TRBD1 (5 bases). The ends were cut back, 1 base at V and 8 bases at J, with 6 bases in the middle. The CDR3 contains 12 residues.

This clonotype was seen a handful of times. This rearrangement joins TRBV5-1 to TRBJ1-1, with D possibly being TRBD1 (6 bases). Between the trimmed V and J ends, which lost 2 bases and 6 bases, there was a span of 17 bases. The V gene's germline CDR1 is SGHRS and CDR2 YFSETQ. The CDR3 length is 15 residues. Here the CDR3 reads CASSLSLGAGAEAFF. DNA for the CDR3: TGCGCCAGCAGCTTAAGTCTTGGTGCAGGGGCTGAAGCTTTCTTT. Full variable domain (rest looked up from reference TRBV5-1 and TRBJ1-1): KAGVTQTPRYLIKTRGQQVTLSCSPISGHRSVSWYQQTPGQGLQFLFEYFSETQRNKGNFPGRFSGRQFSNSRSEMNVSTLELGDSALYLCASSLSLGAGAEAFFGQGTRLTVV.

This clonotype occurred a few times. The chain recombines TRBV14 with TRBJ2-1; TRBD2 matches at 7 bases. CDR3 size: 17 residues. Germline values: CDR1 SGHDN, CDR2 FVKESK. With V trimmed by 3 bases and J by 0 bases, 8 bases remained unmatched. As DNA, the CDR3 is TGTGCCAGCAGCCAGGGTAGCGGGTTAAGCTCCTACAATGAGCAGTTCTTC. Its protein is CASSQGSGLSSYNEQFF.

This rearrangement joins TRBV27 to TRBJ2-5; D may be TRBD1 (6 bases). Trimming removed 2 bases at V and 5 bases at J, with 15 bases between. The CDR3 covers 15 residues. Germline V gene sequence: CDR1 MNHEY, CDR2 SMNVEV (reference sequence). Written as DNA, the CDR3 is TGTGCCAGCAGTTTAACGATGGCAGGGGCTGAGACCCAGTACTTC. Protein sequence: CASSLTMAGAETQYF.

This clonotype was seen just once. The genes are TRBV7-6 and TRBJ1-1; D may be TRBD1 (5 bases). V was pared by 4 bases and J by 4 bases, with 16 bases between. Germline CDR1 SGHVS, CDR2 FNYEAQ. The CDR3 has 15 residues. Here the CDR3 DNA reads TGTGCCAGCAGCTCCCAGGGCAGGGCGGGCACTGAAGCTTTCTTT. Translated, it gives CASSSQGRAGTEAFF.

This clonotype was detected a few times. The V and J genes are TRBV5-5 and TRBJ2-2; unclear D gene. The V end was cut by 0 bases, the J end by 1 base, with 10 bases between. Germline CDR1 SGHKS, CDR2 YYEKEE (reference sequence). The CDR3 covers 16 residues. In DNA form, the CDR3 reads TGTGCCAGCAGCTTGGGAACACGAAAGAACACCGGGGAGCTGTTTTTT. As protein: CASSLGTRKNTGELFF.

J is TRBJ2-1 and V is TRBV12-3 or TRBV12-4; D is perhaps TRBD1 or TRBD2 (5 bases each). Trimming took 6 bases from V and 6 from J, leaving 21 bases between them. The CDR3 contains 16 residues. The CDR3 nucleotides read TGTGCCAGCAGGGGGGTGGGGTCAGCGAAGGGCAATGAGCAGTTCTTC. It codes for CASRGVGSAKGNEQFF.

This clonotype came up a few times. This chain joins TRBV7-6 and TRBJ2-1, with 10 nucleotides matching TRBD2. The CDR3 runs to 16 residues. Germline V CDR1 and CDR2: SGHVS, FNYEAQ. With 5 bases clipped from V and 2 bases from J, the junction kept 6 bases outside the gene matches. The CDR3 here is CASSTGTSAAYNEQFF. CDR3 bases: TGTGCCAGCAGCACGGGGACTAGCGCTGCCTACAATGAGCAGTTCTTC.

This chain joins TRBV2 and TRBJ2-2, with 11 nucleotides matching TRBD2. The CDR3 totals 15 residues. With V trimmed by 8 bases and J by 3 bases, 5 bases remained unmatched. Germline CDR1 is SNHLY and CDR2 is FYNNEI. CDR3 nucleotides: TGTGCCAGCGACGTTAGCGGGAGGGACACCGGGGAGCTGTTTTTT. Its translation: CASDVSGRDTGELFF. Drawing the rest from reference TRBV2 and TRBJ2-2, the complete variable domain is EPEVTQTPSHQVTQMGQEVILRCVPISNHLYFYWYRQILGQKVEFLVSFYNNEISEKSEIFDDQFSVERPDGSNFTLKIRSTKLEDSAMYFCASDVSGRDTGELFFGEGSRLTVL.

This clonotype was seen ten or more times. The chain links TRBV5-1 to TRBJ2-2, with 10 bases aligning to TRBD2. Germline V gene data show CDR1 as SGHRS and CDR2 as YFSETQ. CDR3 length: 16 residues. The trim removed 2 bases at V and 1 base at J, leaving 2 bases unmatched. CDR3 in DNA: TGCGCCAGCAGCTTCACTAGCGGGAAGAACACCGGGGAGCTGTTTTTT. This encodes CASSFTSGKNTGELFF.

This chain uses TRBV6-2 or TRBV6-3 with TRBJ1-1; weak D call: TRBD1 (6 bases). The germline gives CDR1 MNHEY, CDR2 SVGEGT. The CDR3 has 15 amino acids. V was clipped by 6 bases and J by 1 base, with 15 bases between them. In nucleotides, the CDR3 is TGTGCCAGCAGACCCGGACAGAACGGGAACACTGAAGCTTTCTTT. Translating it yields CASRPGQNGNTEAFF.

This clonotype was seen a few times. The chain is built from TRBV20-1 and TRBJ2-3; D is uncertain. Germline values: CDR1 DFQATT, CDR2 SNEGSKA (reference sequence). V dropped 5 bases and J dropped 4 bases, with 16 bases sitting between them. The CDR3 sequence is 14 residues long. The CDR3: CSARAAHISDTQYF. As DNA, the CDR3 is TGCAGTGCTCGGGCGGCCCATATTTCAGATACGCAGTATTTT.

This chain links TRBV28 with TRBJ1-2, with a tentative D call TRBD1 (6 bases). The germline V and J ends were trimmed by 2 bases and 3 bases, with 10 bases remaining between them. Germline V gene data show CDR1 as MDHEN and CDR2 as SYDVKM. The CDR3 length is 14 residues. The CDR3 region has the DNA TGTGCCAGCAGTTTAACAGGGCGGGACTATGGCTACACCTTC. This codes for CASSLTGRDYGYTF.

The sample holds a few counts of this clonotype. The chain joins TRBV5-1 to TRBJ2-3; unclear D gene. This CDR3 comprises 13 residues. The germline V gene encodes CDR1 SGHRS and CDR2 YFSETQ. Trimming left V 4 bases short and J 3 bases short, with 9 bases between. In DNA form, the CDR3 reads TGCGCCAGCAGCGTGGAGAGAACAGATACGCAGTATTTT. It is translated as CASSVERTDTQYF.

The rearrangement links TRBV20-1 to TRBJ2-5; TRBD2 might be the D (6 bases). Germline-derived CDR1 and CDR2 are DFQATT and SNEGSKA (reference sequence). With 5 bases removed from V and 3 bases from J, the gap between germline ends came to 7 bases. This CDR3 is built from 11 residues. CDR3 loop: CSAREKETQYF. CDR3 coding DNA: TGCAGTGCTCGGGAGAAAGAGACCCAGTACTTC.

CDR3 sequence reads: CASSSPRLAGYNEQFF. DNA for the CDR3: TGTGCCAGCAGTTCGCCCAGACTAGCGGGGTACAATGAGCAGTTCTTC. The chain is built from TRBV6-2 or TRBV6-3 and TRBJ2-1; TRBD2 matches 11 bases. Germline V lookup: CDR1 MNHEY, CDR2 SVGEGT. Losses at the gene ends were 4 bases for V and 4 bases for J; bases not matched to a gene: 6. CDR3 length: 16 amino acids.

This clonotype was observed a few times. The J gene is TRBJ1-1, the V gene TRBV5-1; D is ambiguous. Per germline, CDR1 SGHRS and CDR2 YFSETQ. Trimming cost V 0 bases and J 2 bases, with 8 bases left between them. The CDR3 loop spans 14 amino acids. The CDR3 DNA reads as TGCGCCAGCAGCTTGGGGAGCATTAACACTGAAGCTTTCTTT. Translated, it gives CASSLGSINTEAFF.

This clonotype was counted at least ten times. The chain links TRBV30 to TRBJ1-2; D unresolved. The V gene lost 2 bases and the J gene lost 3 bases, with 13 bases spanning the gap. Germline V gives CDR1 GTSNPN, CDR2 SVGIG (reference sequence). CDR3 length: 14 residues. The CDR3 DNA reads TGTGCCTGGAGTTTTTGGAGGCAGGACTATGGCTACACCTTC. This sequence encodes CAWSFWRQDYGYTF.

This chain joins TRBV10-2 and TRBJ2-1, with TRBD2 matching 13 bases. Trimming took 3 bases from V and 6 from J; bases not matched to a gene: 11. The CDR3 sequence is 18 residues long. Germline V gives CDR1 WSHSY, CDR2 SAAADI. CDR3 in DNA: TGCGCCAGCAGTGATGTTTTGGGTAGACTAGCGGGGGGCAATGAGCAGTTCTTC. Translating gives CASSDVLGRLAGGNEQFF.

The chain links TRBV7-2 to TRBJ2-1; possible D gene TRBD2, 5 bases. Germline assignment: CDR1 SGHTA and CDR2 FQGNSA. The CDR3 covers 15 residues. V was clipped by 1 base and J by 1 base, with 8 bases between them. CDR3 nucleotide sequence: TGTGCCAGCAGCTTAGGAGCGGTATCCTACAATGAGCAGTTCTTC. This codes for CASSLGAVSYNEQFF.

The chain has TRBV18 and TRBJ1-6, with unresolved D. The CDR3 spans 15 residues. The V end lost 1 base, the J end lost 7 bases, and 11 bases lay between the germline ends. Per germline, CDR1 KGHSH and CDR2 LQKENI. The chain's CDR3 is CASSPRTDLNSPLHF. The CDR3, as DNA: TGTGCCAGCTCACCACGGACGGATTTAAATTCACCCCTCCACTTT.